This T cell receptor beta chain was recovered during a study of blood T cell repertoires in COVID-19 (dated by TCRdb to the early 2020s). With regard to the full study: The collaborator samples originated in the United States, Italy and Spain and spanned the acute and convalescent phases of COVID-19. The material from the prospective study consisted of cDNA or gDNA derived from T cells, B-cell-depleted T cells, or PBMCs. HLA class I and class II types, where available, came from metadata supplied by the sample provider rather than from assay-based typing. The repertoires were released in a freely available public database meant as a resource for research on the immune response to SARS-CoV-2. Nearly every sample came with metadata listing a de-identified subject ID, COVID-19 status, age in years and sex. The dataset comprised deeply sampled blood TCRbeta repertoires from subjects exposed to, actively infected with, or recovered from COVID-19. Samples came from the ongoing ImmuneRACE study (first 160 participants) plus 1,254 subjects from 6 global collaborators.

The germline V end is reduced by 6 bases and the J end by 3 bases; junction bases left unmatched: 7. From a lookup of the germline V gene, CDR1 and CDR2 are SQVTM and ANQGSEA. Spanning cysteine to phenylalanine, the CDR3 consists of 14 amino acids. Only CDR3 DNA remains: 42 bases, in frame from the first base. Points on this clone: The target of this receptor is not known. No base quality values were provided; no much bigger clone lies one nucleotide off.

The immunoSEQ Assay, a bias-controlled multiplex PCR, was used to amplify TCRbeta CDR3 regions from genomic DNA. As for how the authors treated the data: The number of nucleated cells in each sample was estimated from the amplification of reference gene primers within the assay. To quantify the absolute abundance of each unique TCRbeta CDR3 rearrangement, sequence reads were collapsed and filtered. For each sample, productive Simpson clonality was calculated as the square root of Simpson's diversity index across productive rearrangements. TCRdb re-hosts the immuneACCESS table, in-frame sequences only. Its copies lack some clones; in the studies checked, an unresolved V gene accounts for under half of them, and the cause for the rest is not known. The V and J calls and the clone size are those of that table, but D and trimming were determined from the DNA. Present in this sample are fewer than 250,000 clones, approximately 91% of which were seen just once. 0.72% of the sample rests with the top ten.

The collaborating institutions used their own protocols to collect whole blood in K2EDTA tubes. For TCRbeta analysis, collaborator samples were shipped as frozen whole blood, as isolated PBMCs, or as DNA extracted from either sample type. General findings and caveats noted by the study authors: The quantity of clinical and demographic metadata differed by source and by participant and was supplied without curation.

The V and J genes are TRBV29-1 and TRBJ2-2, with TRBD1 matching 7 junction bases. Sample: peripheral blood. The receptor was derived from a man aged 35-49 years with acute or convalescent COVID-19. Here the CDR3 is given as CSVTDGTDTGELFF. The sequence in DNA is TGCAGCGTGACGGACGGGACAGACACCGGGGAGCTGTTTTTT.